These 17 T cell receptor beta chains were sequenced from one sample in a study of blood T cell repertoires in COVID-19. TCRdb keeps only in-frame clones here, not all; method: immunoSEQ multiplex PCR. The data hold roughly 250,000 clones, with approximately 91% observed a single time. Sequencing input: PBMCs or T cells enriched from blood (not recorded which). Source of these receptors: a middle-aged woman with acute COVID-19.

The CDR3 protein is CSIGEYLNTEAFF. The CDR3 coding sequence is TGCAGCATAGGGGAATACCTGAACACTGAAGCTTTCTTT. The chain combines TRBV29-1 with TRBJ1-1, with D possibly TRBD1 on 5 matching bases. This CDR3 has 13 amino acids. Trimming cost V 8 bases and J 0 bases, with 13 bases left between them. Germline V lookup: CDR1 SQVTM, CDR2 ANQGSEA.

The DNA of the CDR3 is TGCGCCAGCAGCCCGGAGAGGGGGCGTCCGAACACTGAAGCTTTCTTT. Its protein is CASSPERGRPNTEAFF. The chain couples TRBV5-1 to TRBJ1-1, with TRBD1 identical over 7 bases. The trim removed 4 bases at V and 1 base at J, leaving 10 bases unmatched. Per germline, CDR1 SGHRS and CDR2 YFSETQ. This CDR3 has 16 residues.

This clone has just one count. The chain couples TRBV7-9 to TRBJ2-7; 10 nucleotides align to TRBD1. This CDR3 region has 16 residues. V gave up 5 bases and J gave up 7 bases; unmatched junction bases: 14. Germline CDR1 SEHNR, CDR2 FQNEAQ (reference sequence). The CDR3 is CASSHPGTGAAGEQYF. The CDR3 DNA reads TGTGCCAGCAGCCACCCTGGGACAGGGGCCGCGGGGGAGCAGTACTTC. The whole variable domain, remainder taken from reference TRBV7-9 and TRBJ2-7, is DTGVSQNPRHKITKRGQNVTFRCDPISEHNRLYWYRQTLGQGPEFLTYFQNEAQLEKSRLLSDRFSAERPKGSFSTLEIQRTEQGDSAMYLCASSHPGTGAAGEQYFGPGTRLTVT.

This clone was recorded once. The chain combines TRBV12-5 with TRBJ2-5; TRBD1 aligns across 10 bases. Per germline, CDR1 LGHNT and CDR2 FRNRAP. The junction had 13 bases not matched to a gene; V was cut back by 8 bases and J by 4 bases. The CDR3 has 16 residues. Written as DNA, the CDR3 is TGTGCTAGTAAGGGGGACCGGGACAGGGGAAGAGAGACCCAGTACTTC. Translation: CASKGDRDRGRETQYF.

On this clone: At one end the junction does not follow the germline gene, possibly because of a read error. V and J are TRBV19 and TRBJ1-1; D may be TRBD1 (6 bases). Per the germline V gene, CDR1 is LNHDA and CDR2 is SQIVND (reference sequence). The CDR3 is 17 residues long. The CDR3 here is CASSIGGGAGVNTEAFF. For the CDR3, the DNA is TGTGCCAGTAGCATAGGGGGAGGGGCAGGGGTGAACACTGAAGCTTTCTTT.

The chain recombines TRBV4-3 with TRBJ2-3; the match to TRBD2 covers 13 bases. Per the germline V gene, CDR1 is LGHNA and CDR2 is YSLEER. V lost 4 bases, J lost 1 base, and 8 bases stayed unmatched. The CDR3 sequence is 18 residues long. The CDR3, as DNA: TGCGCCAGCAGCCCGGGGACTAGCGGGACCGTTGGCACAGATACGCAGTATTTT. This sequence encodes CASSPGTSGTVGTDTQYF.

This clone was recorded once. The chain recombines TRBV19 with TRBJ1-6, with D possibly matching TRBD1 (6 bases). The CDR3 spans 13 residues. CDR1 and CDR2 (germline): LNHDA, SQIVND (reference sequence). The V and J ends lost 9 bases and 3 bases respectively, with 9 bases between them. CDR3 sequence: CASGQFYNSPLHF. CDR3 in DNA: TGTGCCAGCGGACAGTTCTATAATTCACCCCTCCACTTT.

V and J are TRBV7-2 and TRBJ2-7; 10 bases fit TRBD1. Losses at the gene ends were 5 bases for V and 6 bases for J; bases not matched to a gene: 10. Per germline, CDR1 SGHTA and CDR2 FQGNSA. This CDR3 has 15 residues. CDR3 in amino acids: CASSLTGTGATEQYF. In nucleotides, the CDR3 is TGTGCCAGCAGCCTAACAGGGACAGGGGCTACCGAGCAGTACTTC.

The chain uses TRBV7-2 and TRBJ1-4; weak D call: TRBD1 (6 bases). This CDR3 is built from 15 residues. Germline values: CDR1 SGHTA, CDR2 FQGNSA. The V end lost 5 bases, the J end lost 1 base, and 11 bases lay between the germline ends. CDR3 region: CASSLQTGTNEKLFF. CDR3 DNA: TGTGCCAGCAGCCTCCAGACAGGAACTAATGAAAAACTGTTTTTT.

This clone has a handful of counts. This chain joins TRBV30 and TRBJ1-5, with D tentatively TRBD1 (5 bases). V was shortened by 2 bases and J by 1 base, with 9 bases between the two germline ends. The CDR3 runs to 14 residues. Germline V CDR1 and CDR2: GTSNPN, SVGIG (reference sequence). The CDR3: CAWSKGASNQPQHF. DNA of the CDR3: TGTGCCTGGAGTAAAGGGGCGAGCAATCAGCCCCAGCATTTT. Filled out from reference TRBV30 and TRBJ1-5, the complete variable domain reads SQTIHQWPATLVQPVGSPLSLECTVEGTSNPNLYWYRQAAGRGLQLLFYSVGIGQISSEVPQNLSASRPQDRQFILSSKKLLLSDSGFYLCAWSKGASNQPQHFGDGTRLSIL.

CDR3 in DNA: TGTGCCAGCAGCGTAGGCAGGGGGATCCAAGAGACCCAGTACTTC. It translates to CASSVGRGIQETQYF. This chain joins TRBV9 and TRBJ2-5, with 7 bases fitting TRBD1. The V gene end was trimmed by 0 bases and the J gene end by 1 base; junction bases not matched to a gene: 3. Germline lookup yields CDR1 SGDLS and CDR2 YYNGEE. CDR3 size: 15 residues.

The CDR3 nucleotides are TGCGCCAGCAGCATGGACAGCCAAGAGACCCAGTACTTC. This translates into CASSMDSQETQYF. The chain recombines TRBV5-1 with TRBJ2-5; D might be TRBD1 (6 bases). The CDR3 covers 13 residues. Germline V gives CDR1 SGHRS, CDR2 YFSETQ. V gave up 4 bases and J gave up 1 base, with 8 bases separating them.

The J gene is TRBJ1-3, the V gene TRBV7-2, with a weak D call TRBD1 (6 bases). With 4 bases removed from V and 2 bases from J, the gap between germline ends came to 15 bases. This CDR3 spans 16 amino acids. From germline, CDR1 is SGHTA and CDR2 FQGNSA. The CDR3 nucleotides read TGTGCCAGCAGCTCCCACAGGGCAGCAACTGGAAACACCATATATTTT. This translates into CASSSHRAATGNTIYF. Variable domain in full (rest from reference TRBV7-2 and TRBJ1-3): GAGVSQSPSNKVTEKGKDVELRCDPISGHTALYWYRQSLGQGLEFLIYFQGNSAPDKSGLPSDRFSAERTGGSVSTLTIQRTQQEDSAVYLCASSSHRAATGNTIYFGEGSWLTVV.

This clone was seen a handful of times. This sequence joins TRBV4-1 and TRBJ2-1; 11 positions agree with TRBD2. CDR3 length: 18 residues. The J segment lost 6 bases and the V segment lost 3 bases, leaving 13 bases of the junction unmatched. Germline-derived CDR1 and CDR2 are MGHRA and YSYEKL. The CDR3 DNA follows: TGCGCCAGCAGCCACCCGAGGGTAGCGGGGGGGCCTCCCAATGAGCAGTTCTTC. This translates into CASSHPRVAGGPPNEQFF.

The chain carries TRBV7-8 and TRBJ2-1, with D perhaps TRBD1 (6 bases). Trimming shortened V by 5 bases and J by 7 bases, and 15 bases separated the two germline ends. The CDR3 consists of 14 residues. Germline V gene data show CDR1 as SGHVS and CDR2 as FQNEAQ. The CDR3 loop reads CASSLRTDFNEQFF. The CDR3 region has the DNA TGTGCCAGCAGCCTAAGGACAGACTTTAATGAGCAGTTCTTC.

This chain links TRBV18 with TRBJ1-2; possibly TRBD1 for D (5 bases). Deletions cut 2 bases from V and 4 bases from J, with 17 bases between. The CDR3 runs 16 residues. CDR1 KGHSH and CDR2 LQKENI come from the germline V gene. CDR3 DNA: TGTGCCAGCTCACCAATGACAGCAACCCCCCTCTATGGCTACACCTTC. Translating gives CASSPMTATPLYGYTF.

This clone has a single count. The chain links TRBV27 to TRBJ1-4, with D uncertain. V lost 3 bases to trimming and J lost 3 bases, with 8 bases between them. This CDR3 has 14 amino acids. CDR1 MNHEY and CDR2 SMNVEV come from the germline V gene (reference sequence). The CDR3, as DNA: TGTGCCAGCAGTTTGAGGTGGGCTAATGAAAAACTGTTTTTT. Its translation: CASSLRWANEKLFF.